This T cell receptor (beta chain) was sequenced during a study of Ad26.COV2.S vaccination and SARS-CoV-2 variants. Whole-study findings and limits: The breadth of spike-specific CD8+ and CD4+ T cell responses after vaccination was reportedly substantial. Whether participants received vaccine or placebo, their non-spike TCR breadth was similar. The TCR breadth and depth analyses may have understated or missed part of the total T cell responses.

In germline, CDR1 is SGDLS, CDR2 YYNGEE. The V gene lost 6 bases and the J gene lost 4 bases, with 13 bases spanning the gap. The CDR3 has 13 amino acids. Points on this clone: What it binds is unknown.

Only in-frame clones appear in the TCRdb table, and some are missing; sequencing was by immunoSEQ multiplex PCR. This sample carries approximately 340,000 clones, about 90% of them seen once, and the ten largest clones take 3% to 4%. This sample comprised peripheral blood, obtained after recovery from COVID-19. The TCR originated in a human donor who had recovered from COVID-19. The rearrangement links TRBV9 to TRBJ1-2; no firm D call. The CDR3: CASNPAGPYGYTF. Here the CDR3 DNA reads TGTGCCAGCAACCCCGCCGGGCCCTATGGCTACACCTTC.